The next 30 T cell receptor beta chains were all read from a single sample in a study of blood T cell repertoires in COVID-19. TCRdb's copy holds only in-frame clones and misses some; the assay was immunoSEQ multiplex PCR. The table lists about 110,000 clones, over 70% of them singletons, with about 6.6% in the top ten. Input material: peripheral blood. The source of these receptors is a woman aged 50 to 60 with acute or convalescent COVID-19.

The J gene is TRBJ1-1, the V gene TRBV6-5; weak D call: TRBD1 (5 bases). Germline CDR1 is MNHEY and CDR2 is SVGAGI. V lost 7 bases to trimming and J lost 6 bases, with 18 bases between them. The CDR3 totals 14 residues. CDR3 amino acids: CASKFNQGTAEAFF. The CDR3 coding sequence is TGTGCCAGCAAGTTCAATCAGGGAACGGCTGAAGCTTTCTTT.

This chain connects TRBV30 to TRBJ1-4; TRBD1 matches 8 bases. Per the germline V gene, CDR1 is GTSNPN and CDR2 is SVGIG (reference sequence). The CDR3 totals 15 residues. With V trimmed by 0 bases and J by 7 bases, 7 bases remained unmatched. CDR3 DNA: TGTGCCTGGAGTGTACGTAGGACAGGGAGTGAAAAACTGTTTTTT. Its protein product is CAWSVRRTGSEKLFF.

This chain connects TRBV6-2 or TRBV6-3 to TRBJ1-2; perhaps TRBD1 as D (5 bases). In germline, CDR1 is MNHEY, CDR2 SVGEGT. V shed 6 bases and J shed 7 bases, with 15 bases lying between them. The CDR3 contains 13 residues. The CDR3 here is CASSSTGGSGYTF. CDR3 in DNA: TGTGCCAGCAGCTCGACGGGGGGGTCTGGCTACACCTTC.

The gene calls are TRBV5-1 and TRBJ1-1; the D is unclear. CDR3 length equals 15 residues. Trimming took 0 bases from V and 7 from J, leaving 16 bases between them. CDR1 SGHRS and CDR2 YFSETQ come from the germline V gene. This CDR3 is CASSLAQGAEGEAFF. The CDR3, as DNA: TGCGCCAGCAGCTTGGCCCAAGGAGCGGAAGGTGAAGCTTTCTTT.

This chain links TRBV6-5 with TRBJ1-2; D might be TRBD1 (6 bases). V lost 10 bases, J lost 6 bases, and 15 bases lay in between. This CDR3 is built from 12 residues. Per germline, CDR1 MNHEY and CDR2 SVGAGI. The CDR3 sequence is CATLGQGNGYTF. DNA for the CDR3: TGTGCCACCCTCGGGCAGGGGAATGGCTACACCTTC.

The CDR3 protein is CASSFGRGGRVSQYF. The CDR3 region has the DNA TGTGCCAGCAGTTTCGGGCGGGGGGGCAGGGTCTCGCAGTATTTT. The V and J genes are TRBV27 and TRBJ2-3; 9 nucleotides match TRBD2. Per the germline V gene, CDR1 is MNHEY and CDR2 is SMNVEV (reference sequence). V trimming: 3 bases; J trimming: 10 bases; junction bases outside the gene matches: 11. CDR3 length: 15 residues.

The chain joins TRBV6-1 to TRBJ1-1; D remains ambiguous. Germline V gene data show CDR1 as MNHNS and CDR2 as SASEGT. Trimming took off 0 bases at V and 1 base at J, with 12 bases between the two ends. The CDR3 consists of 16 residues. CDR3 residues: CASSEALTRRNTEAFF. The DNA for the CDR3 is TGTGCCAGCAGTGAAGCGCTTACGAGAAGGAACACTGAAGCTTTCTTT.

This clone was counted once. The chain is built from TRBV2 and TRBJ1-2; D perhaps matches TRBD1 (6 bases). V was clipped by 5 bases and J by 7 bases, with 11 bases between them. Germline V gene data show CDR1 as SNHLY and CDR2 as FYNNEI. The CDR3 sequence is 12 residues long. CDR3 coding DNA: TGTGCCAGCAGTTTACAGGGAACTGGCTACACCTTC. Translation gives CASSLQGTGYTF.

The V and J genes are TRBV9 and TRBJ1-2, with D tentatively TRBD1 (6 bases). The CDR3 sequence is 13 residues long. The V end was cut by 4 bases, the J end by 13 bases, with 20 bases between. Germline V gives CDR1 SGDLS, CDR2 YYNGEE. CDR3 sequence (DNA): TGTGCCAGCAGCTCGACGCTCCAGGGGCTGAGCACCTTC. Translation gives CASSSTLQGLSTF. Full variable domain (remainder filled in from reference TRBV9 and TRBJ1-2): DSGVTQTPKHLITATGQRVTLRCSPRSGDLSVYWYQQSLDQGLQFLIQYYNGEERAKGNILERFSAQQFPDLHSELNLSSLELGDSALYFCASSSTLQGLSTFGSGTRLTVV.

CDR3: CASSFGQGRTGYTF. The CDR3 bases are TGTGCCAGCAGCTTCGGGCAGGGTAGGACTGGCTACACCTTC. This chain joins TRBV27 and TRBJ1-2; TRBD1 might be the D (5 bases). V lost 6 bases, J lost 7 bases, and 18 bases lay in between. CDR3 length: 14 amino acids. The V gene's germline CDR1 is MNHEY and CDR2 SMNVEV (reference sequence).

V gene TRBV5-1 combines with J gene TRBJ1-4; D gene ambiguous. V was trimmed by 0 bases and J by 0 bases, leaving 9 bases between them. Germline V gene lookup returns CDR1 SGHRS and CDR2 YFSETQ. There are 16 residues in the CDR3. The CDR3: CASSLARQATNEKLFF. CDR3 in DNA: TGCGCCAGCAGCTTGGCCAGACAAGCAACTAATGAAAAACTGTTTTTT.

The V gene is TRBV10-3, the J gene TRBJ1-1; 7 bases agree with TRBD1. V gave up 8 bases and J gave up 5 bases; unmatched junction bases: 14. This CDR3 is 15 amino acids long. Looked up from germline, CDR1 is ENHRY and CDR2 is SYGVKD. The CDR3 is CAIAKTLEGATEAFF. The DNA of the CDR3 is TGTGCCATCGCTAAGACCCTTGAGGGGGCAACTGAAGCTTTCTTT.

The genes are TRBV5-4 and TRBJ2-1; 9 bases agree with TRBD2. The CDR3 is made up of 14 amino acids. Germline V gives CDR1 SGHNT, CDR2 YYREEE (reference sequence). V shed 1 base, J shed 7 bases, and the junction held 3 bases outside the gene matches. CDR3 sequence reads: CASSLFSGGNEQFF. The CDR3 coding sequence is TGTGCCAGCAGCTTGTTTAGCGGGGGAAATGAGCAGTTCTTC.

The chain has TRBV4-1 and TRBJ1-1; D is unclear. Germline CDR1 MGHRA, CDR2 YSYEKL. This CDR3 is built from 14 residues. Trimming stripped 0 bases from V and 1 base from J, with 6 bases between. The CDR3 protein is CASSQDHGNTEAFF. The CDR3 nucleotides are TGCGCCAGCAGCCAAGATCACGGGAACACTGAAGCTTTCTTT.

The V and J genes are TRBV5-5 and TRBJ1-5; D possibly corresponds to TRBD1 (5 bases). This CDR3 has 15 residues. Germline CDR1 is SGHKS and CDR2 is YYEKEE (reference sequence). V lost 2 bases and J 5 bases, leaving 14 bases between the germline ends. The CDR3, as DNA: TGTGCCAGCAGCTTCTCGGGGGGACTAGATCAGCCCCAGCATTTT. Its protein is CASSFSGGLDQPQHF.

The V call is TRBV5-6, the J call TRBJ2-3, with no clear D. Germline V CDR1 and CDR2: SGHDT, YYEEEE. V shed 4 bases and J shed 0 bases, with 6 bases lying between them. This CDR3 spans 13 amino acids. This CDR3 reads CASSPPSTDTQYF. The CDR3 DNA sequence: TGTGCCAGCAGCCCCCCAAGCACAGATACGCAGTATTTT.

V gene TRBV5-4 combines with J gene TRBJ1-1, with 9 bases identical to TRBD1. The CDR3 contains 14 residues. The J segment lost 4 bases and the V segment lost 6 bases, leaving 7 bases of the junction unmatched. CDR1 and CDR2 (germline): SGHNT, YYREEE (reference sequence). The CDR3 coding sequence is TGTGCCAGCACCCGGGACAGGGAGGTCACTGAAGCTTTCTTT. The encoded protein is CASTRDREVTEAFF.

The table lists this clone with a count of one. The gene calls are TRBV28 and TRBJ1-1, with D unresolved. Germline V CDR1 and CDR2: MDHEN, SYDVKM. V shed 3 bases and J shed 1 base, with 6 bases lying between them. This CDR3 has 13 amino acids. CDR3: CASSFNRNTEAFF. In nucleotides, the CDR3 is TGTGCCAGCAGTTTTAATCGGAACACTGAAGCTTTCTTT.

The chain carries TRBV24-1 and TRBJ1-3, with TRBD1 identical over 9 bases. The germline CDR1 and CDR2 sequences are KGHDR and SFDVKD. The CDR3 has 17 residues. Trimming removed 5 bases from V and 5 bases from J; junction bases left unmatched: 12. This CDR3 is CATSGPSGQGWRNTIYF. CDR3 DNA: TGTGCCACCAGTGGACCTTCGGGACAGGGTTGGAGAAACACCATATATTTT.

The chain joins TRBV5-4 to TRBJ2-7; a weak D match, TRBD1 (6 bases). Germline CDR1 SGHNT, CDR2 YYREEE (reference sequence). The CDR3 totals 16 residues. V was pared by 4 bases and J by 2 bases, with 19 bases between. The DNA for the CDR3 is TGTGCCAGCAGCCCTTATCGGGCAGGGGCCCCCTACGAGCAGTACTTC. Translated: CASSPYRAGAPYEQYF.

This sequence joins TRBV6-5 and TRBJ2-3; D unclear. This CDR3 has 12 residues. In germline, CDR1 is MNHEY, CDR2 SVGAGI. The V gene lost 5 bases and the J gene lost 2 bases, with 5 bases spanning the gap. CDR3 amino acids: CASSPPTDTQYF. CDR3 DNA: TGTGCCAGCAGTCCTCCCACAGATACGCAGTATTTT.

CDR3 residues: CASSPIRDSFYEQYF. The DNA of the CDR3 is TGTGCCAGCAGCCCGATACGGGACAGCTTCTACGAGCAGTACTTC. The V and J genes are TRBV5-6 and TRBJ2-7; 7 bases match TRBD1. This CDR3 is built from 15 residues. Germline V lookup: CDR1 SGHDT, CDR2 YYEEEE. The J segment lost 3 bases and the V segment lost 4 bases, leaving 10 bases of the junction unmatched. Using reference TRBV5-6 and TRBJ2-7 for the parts outside the CDR3, the full variable domain is DAGVTQSPTHLIKTRGQQVTLRCSPKSGHDTVSWYQQALGQGPQFIFQYYEEEERQRGNFPDRFSGHQFPNYSSELNVNALLLGDSALYLCASSPIRDSFYEQYFGPGTRLTVT.

This clone was recorded once. The V and J genes are TRBV3-1 (or the pseudogene TRBV3-2) and TRBJ1-5, with unresolved D. The length of the CDR3 is 15 residues. The germline gives CDR1 LGHDT, CDR2 YNNKEL (reference sequence). Trimming stripped 0 bases from V and 1 base from J, with 7 bases between. CDR3 in DNA: TGTGCCAGCAGCCAAGATCAGATGAGCAATCAGCCCCAGCATTTT. It encodes CASSQDQMSNQPQHF.

V usage is TRBV29-1 and J usage is TRBJ2-1, with D perhaps matching TRBD1 (6 bases). Germline V gene data show CDR1 as SQVTM and CDR2 as ANQGSEA. V lost 8 bases and J lost 9, with 17 bases in between. The CDR3 runs to 12 residues. DNA of the CDR3: TGCAGCCTCGGAAATACAGGGCTTGAGCAGTTCTTC. Residues: CSLGNTGLEQFF.

V and J are TRBV19 and TRBJ2-6; TRBD1 might be the D (6 bases). With 5 bases removed from V and 0 bases from J, the gap between germline ends came to 17 bases. The CDR3 loop spans 18 amino acids. Looked up from germline, CDR1 is LNHDA and CDR2 is SQIVND (reference sequence). CDR3 nucleotide sequence: TGTGCCAGTAGTTCCACGGCCAGGGGAAGCTCTGGGGCCAACGTCCTGACTTTC. Protein: CASSSTARGSSGANVLTF.

The J gene is TRBJ1-1, the V gene TRBV7-2; a possible D gene is TRBD1 (5 bases). CDR1 is SGHTA and CDR2 is FQGNSA in the germline V gene. The CDR3 runs 14 residues. Trimming took 4 bases from V and 5 from J, leaving 14 bases between them. In DNA form, the CDR3 reads TGTGCCAGCAGCTCCCGGGGGGGATCTACTGAAGCTTTCTTT. Translated, it gives CASSSRGGSTEAFF.

This chain links TRBV5-8 with TRBJ1-5; D gene ambiguous. V gave up 1 base and J gave up 7 bases, with 18 bases separating them. There are 16 residues in the CDR3. The germline V gene encodes CDR1 SGHTS and CDR2 YDEGEE. Here the CDR3 reads CASSLYRQRERQPQHF. CDR3 DNA: TGTGCCAGCAGCTTGTATAGGCAACGGGAGCGGCAGCCCCAGCATTTT.

The J gene is TRBJ1-2, the V gene TRBV5-4, with a tentative D call TRBD1 (6 bases). The V gene's germline CDR1 is SGHNT and CDR2 YYREEE (reference sequence). V lost 0 bases and J lost 7, with 19 bases in between. This CDR3 is built from 16 residues. CDR3 DNA sequence: TGTGCCAGCAGCTTGGTATCGGCAGGGAGAGGGGGTGGCTACACCTTC. It encodes CASSLVSAGRGGGYTF.

V gene TRBV19 combines with J gene TRBJ1-6; 9 bases agree with TRBD1. After removal of 6 bases from V and 7 bases from J, the junction contained 7 bases not matched to a gene. The CDR3 totals 15 residues. Germline lookup yields CDR1 LNHDA and CDR2 SQIVND (reference sequence). The CDR3 sequence: CASRDRDRANSPLHF. In DNA form, the CDR3 reads TGTGCCAGTAGAGACCGGGACAGGGCAAATTCACCCCTCCACTTT.

The chain links TRBV9 to TRBJ1-5; D unclear. This CDR3 is built from 15 residues. CDR1 SGDLS and CDR2 YYNGEE come from the germline V gene. Trimming cost V 0 bases and J 3 bases, with 10 bases left between them. The CDR3 loop reads CASSVGGAPNQPQHF. CDR3 in DNA: TGTGCCAGCAGCGTAGGGGGAGCCCCCAATCAGCCCCAGCATTTT.